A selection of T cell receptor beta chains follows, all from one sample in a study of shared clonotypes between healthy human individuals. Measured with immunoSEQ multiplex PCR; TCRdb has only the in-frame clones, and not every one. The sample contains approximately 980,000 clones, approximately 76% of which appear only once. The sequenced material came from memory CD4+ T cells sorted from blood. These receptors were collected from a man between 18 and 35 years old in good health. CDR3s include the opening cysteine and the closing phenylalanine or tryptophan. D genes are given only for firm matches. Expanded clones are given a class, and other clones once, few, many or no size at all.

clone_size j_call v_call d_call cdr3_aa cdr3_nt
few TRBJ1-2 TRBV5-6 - CASSYPATNYGYTF TGTGCCAGCAGCTATCCAGCCACTAACTATGGCTACACCTTC
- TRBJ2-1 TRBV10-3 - CAISPGETNEQFF TGTGCCATCAGTCCGGGGGAGACCAATGAGCAGTTCTTC
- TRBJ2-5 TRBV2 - CASSEARSGTQYF TGTGCCAGCAGTGAAGCGCGTTCGGGGACCCAGTACTTC
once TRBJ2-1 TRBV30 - CAWSGRDEQFF TGTGCCTGGAGTGGACGTGATGAGCAGTTCTTC
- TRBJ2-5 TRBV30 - CAWSGRLKQETQYF TGTGCCTGGAGTGGGCGACTTAAACAAGAGACCCAGTACTTC
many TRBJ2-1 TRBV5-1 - CASSLNGGGINEQFF TGCGCCAGCAGCTTGAACGGGGGAGGCATCAATGAGCAGTTCTTC
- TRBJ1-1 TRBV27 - CASSFLQGEAFF TGTGCCAGCAGTTTCCTGCAGGGAGAAGCTTTCTTT
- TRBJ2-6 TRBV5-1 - CASSPDSPGANVLTF TGCGCCAGCAGCCCCGACAGTCCTGGGGCCAACGTCCTGACTTTC
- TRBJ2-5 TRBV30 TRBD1 CAWSRQGETQYF TGTGCCTGGAGTCGACAGGGGGAGACCCAGTACTTC
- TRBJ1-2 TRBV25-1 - CASSTAGDYGYTF TGTGCCAGCAGCACGGCGGGTGACTATGGCTACACCTTC
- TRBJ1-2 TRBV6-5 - CASSPVANYGYTF TGTGCCAGCAGCCCGGTAGCTAACTATGGCTACACCTTC
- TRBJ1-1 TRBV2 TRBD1 CASRTGALNTEAFF TGTGCCAGCAGGACAGGGGCCCTGAACACTGAAGCTTTCTTT
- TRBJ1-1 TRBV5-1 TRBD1 CASRERQGSTEAFF TGCGCCAGCAGGGAGCGACAGGGGAGTACTGAAGCTTTCTTT
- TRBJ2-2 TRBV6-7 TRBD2 CASSYSKTSGTGELFF TGTGCCAGCAGTTACTCGAAGACTAGCGGAACCGGGGAGCTGTTTTTT
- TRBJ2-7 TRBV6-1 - CASSGDGEQYF TGTGCCAGCAGTGGGGACGGCGAGCAGTACTTC
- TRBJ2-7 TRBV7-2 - CASSLGQGRDEQYF TGTGCCAGCAGCTTAGGACAGGGGAGGGACGAGCAGTACTTC
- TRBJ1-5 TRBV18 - CASSPGLSNQPQHF TGTGCCAGCTCACCGGGACTCAGCAATCAGCCCCAGCATTTT
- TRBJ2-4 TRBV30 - CAWSPSFGNIQYF TGTGCCTGGAGTCCATCGTTCGGAAACATTCAGTACTTC
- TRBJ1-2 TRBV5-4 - CASSEVSSYGYTF TGTGCCAGCAGCGAGGTCAGCTCATATGGCTACACCTTC
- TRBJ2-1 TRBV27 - CASSLSGYRLDEQFF TGTGCCAGCAGTTTATCTGGGTACAGGTTGGATGAGCAGTTCTTC
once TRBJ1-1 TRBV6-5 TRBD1 CASSQHRGTTEAFF TGTGCCAGCAGTCAACACAGGGGGACCACTGAAGCTTTCTTT
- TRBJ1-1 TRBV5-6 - CASSLGRGRNTEAFF TGTGCCAGCAGCTTGGGCAGGGGACGGAACACTGAAGCTTTCTTT
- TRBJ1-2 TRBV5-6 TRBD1 CASSPDLGQGTGGYTF TGTGCCAGCAGCCCGGATCTAGGACAGGGGACAGGTGGCTACACCTTC
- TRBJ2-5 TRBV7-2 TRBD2 CASSLRTSGRQETQYF TGTGCCAGCAGCCTCCGGACTAGCGGGCGCCAAGAGACCCAGTACTTC
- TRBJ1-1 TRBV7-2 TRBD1 CASSPQGGAGTEAFF TGTGCCAGCAGCCCCCAGGGGGGCGCGGGGACTGAAGCTTTCTTT
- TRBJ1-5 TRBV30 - CAWSVYRAGSVPQPQHF TGTGCCTGGAGTGTATATCGTGCAGGGTCGGTACCTCAGCCCCAGCATTTT
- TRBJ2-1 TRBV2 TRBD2 CASSVGGGAGNEQFF TGTGCCAGCAGTGTTGGCGGGGGGGCCGGGAATGAGCAGTTCTTC
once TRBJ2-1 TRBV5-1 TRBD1 CASSLVSGQGGNNEQFF TGCGCCAGCAGCTTGGTTTCAGGACAGGGGGGTAACAATGAGCAGTTCTTC
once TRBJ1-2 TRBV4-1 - CASSQGVGGVFVGYTF TGCGCCAGCAGCCAAGGTGTGGGGGGCGTTTTTGTTGGCTACACCTTC
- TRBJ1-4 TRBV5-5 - CASTWRAGVVTNEKLFF TGTGCCAGCACCTGGAGGGCCGGGGTAGTAACTAATGAAAAACTGTTTTTT
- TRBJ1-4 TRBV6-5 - CASSYSTGRGEKLFF TGTGCCAGCAGTTACTCGACGGGGCGCGGGGAAAAACTGTTTTTT
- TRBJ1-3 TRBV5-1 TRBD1 CASSLAGDSSGNTIYF TGCGCCAGCAGCTTGGCAGGGGACAGCTCTGGAAACACCATATATTTT
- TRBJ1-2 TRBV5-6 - CASSLGGYTF TGTGCCAGCAGCTTGGGCGGCTACACCTTC
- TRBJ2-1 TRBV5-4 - CASSFPKSSYNEQFF TGTGCCAGCAGCTTTCCGAAGAGCTCCTACAATGAGCAGTTCTTC
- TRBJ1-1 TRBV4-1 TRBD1 CASSLDRGGTEAFF TGCGCCAGCAGCCTAGACAGGGGGGGCACTGAAGCTTTCTTT
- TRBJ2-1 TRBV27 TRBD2 CASSSLAGAGNEQFF TGTGCCAGCAGTTCCCTAGCGGGAGCAGGAAATGAGCAGTTCTTC
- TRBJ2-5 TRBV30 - CAWARYGETQYF TGTGCCTGGGCTAGATACGGAGAGACCCAGTACTTC
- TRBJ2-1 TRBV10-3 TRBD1 CAIRGQGNGYNEQFF TGTGCCATCAGGGGACAGGGGAACGGATACAATGAGCAGTTCTTC
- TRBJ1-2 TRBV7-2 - CASSLYQAENYGYTF TGTGCCAGCAGCTTATATCAGGCAGAAAACTATGGCTACACCTTC
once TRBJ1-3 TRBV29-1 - CSVGVGNTIYF TGCAGCGTGGGAGTTGGAAACACCATATATTTT
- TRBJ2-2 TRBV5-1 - CASSLDRLDGELFF TGCGCCAGCAGCTTGGACAGGCTGGACGGGGAGCTGTTTTTT
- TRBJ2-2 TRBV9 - CASSALSTGELFF TGTGCCAGCAGCGCACTGTCCACCGGGGAGCTGTTTTTT
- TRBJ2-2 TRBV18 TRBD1 CASSPRWDSSNTGELFF TGTGCCAGCTCACCCCGATGGGACAGTTCGAACACCGGGGAGCTGTTTTTT
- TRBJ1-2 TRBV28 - CASSPPGGGYGYTF TGTGCCAGCAGTCCACCCGGAGGGGGCTATGGCTACACCTTC
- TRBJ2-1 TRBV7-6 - CASSLGGASSYYNEQFF TGTGCCAGCAGCTTAGGGGGGGCAAGCTCCTACTACAATGAGCAGTTCTTC
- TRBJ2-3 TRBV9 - CASSQNMASTDTQYF TGTGCCAGCAGCCAAAATATGGCCAGCACAGATACGCAGTATTTT
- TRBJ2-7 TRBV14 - CASSQGSGRAPAYEQYF TGTGCCAGCAGCCAAGGTTCCGGCAGGGCTCCCGCCTACGAGCAGTACTTC
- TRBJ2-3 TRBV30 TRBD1 CAWSVLFGDRGFSTDTQYF TGTGCCTGGAGTGTATTGTTCGGTGACAGGGGCTTTAGCACAGATACGCAGTATTTT
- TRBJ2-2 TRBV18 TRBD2 CASSPQREAGELFF TGTGCCAGCTCTCCCCAGCGGGAGGCCGGGGAGCTGTTTTTT
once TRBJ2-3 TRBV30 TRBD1 CAWNRGTSTDTQYF TGTGCCTGGAACAGGGGTACTAGCACAGATACGCAGTATTTT
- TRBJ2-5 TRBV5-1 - CASSLGVREETQYF TGCGCCAGCAGCTTGGGAGTCAGGGAGGAGACCCAGTACTTC
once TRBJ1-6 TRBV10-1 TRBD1 CASSEVRGTENSPLHF TGCGCCAGCAGTGAAGTCCGAGGGACAGAGAATTCACCCCTCCACTTT
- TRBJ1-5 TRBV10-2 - CASSELGVGGRSNQPQHF TGCGCCAGCAGTGAGTTAGGGGTGGGGGGCAGAAGCAATCAGCCCCAGCATTTT
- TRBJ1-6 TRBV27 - CASSFRPINSPLHF TGTGCCAGCAGTTTCCGGCCGATTAATTCACCCCTCCACTTT
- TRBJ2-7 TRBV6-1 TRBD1 CASRAPRGQRDEQYF TGTGCCAGCAGAGCACCCAGGGGGCAGAGGGACGAGCAGTACTTC
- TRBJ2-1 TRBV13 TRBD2 CASSLEGGSEQFF TGTGCCAGCAGCTTAGAGGGAGGGAGTGAGCAGTTCTTC
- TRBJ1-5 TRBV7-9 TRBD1 CASSLTGDQPQHF TGTGCCAGCAGTCTGACAGGGGATCAGCCCCAGCATTTT
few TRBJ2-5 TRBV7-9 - CASSLWGETQYF TGTGCCAGCAGCTTGTGGGGGGAGACCCAGTACTTC
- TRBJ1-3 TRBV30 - CAWSQDSSGNTIYF TGTGCCTGGAGTCAAGACAGCTCTGGAAACACCATATATTTT
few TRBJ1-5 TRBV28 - CASSSGASQPQHF TGTGCCAGCAGTTCCGGAGCTTCTCAGCCCCAGCATTTT